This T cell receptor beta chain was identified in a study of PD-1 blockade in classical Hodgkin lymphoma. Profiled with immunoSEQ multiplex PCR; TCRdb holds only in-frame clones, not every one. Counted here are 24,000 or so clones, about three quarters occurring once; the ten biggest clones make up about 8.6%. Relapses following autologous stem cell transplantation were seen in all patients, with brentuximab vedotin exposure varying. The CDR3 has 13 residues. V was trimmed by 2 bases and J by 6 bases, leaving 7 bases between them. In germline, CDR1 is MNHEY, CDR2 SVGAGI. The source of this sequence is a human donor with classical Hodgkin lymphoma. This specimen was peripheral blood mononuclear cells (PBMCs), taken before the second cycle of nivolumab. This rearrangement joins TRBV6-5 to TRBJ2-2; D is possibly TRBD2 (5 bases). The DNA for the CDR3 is TGTGCCAGCAGTTACGCACTAGCCGGGGAGCTGTTTTTT. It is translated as CASSYALAGELFF.